This TCR beta chain is from a study of T cell repertoires in cytomegalovirus infection. On the study more broadly: Public TCR beta signatures marked donors with CMV infection and the matching HLA.

Findings and caveats of the study: CMV-specific TCR beta clonotypes restricted by HLA-C dominated the ex vivo response. CMV carriers having the relevant HLA were flagged by cumulative public TCR beta family frequency.

This clonotype was detected a few times. Its antigen remains unknown. In TCRdb, the reads were re-called with MiXCR into one record per CDR3 protein. In the table there are some 700,000 distinct CDR3 sequences, about 33% of which are singletons. The TCR was taken from a human donor in good health (CMV status not recorded). Some clones in this sample may be carry-over from other donors' samples. Source: cultured PBMCs, taken from culture after CMV antigen stimulation.

CDR3 sequence: CASSYSNGVRELFF. The CDR3 DNA sequence: TGTGCCAGCAGTTACTCGAACGGGGTCAGGGAGCTGTTTTTT. The V and J genes are TRBV6-5 and TRBJ2-2; TRBD2 is a possible D gene (5 bases). V was shortened by 0 bases and J by 9 bases, with 11 bases between the two germline ends. The germline V gene has CDR1 MNHEY and CDR2 SVGAGI. This CDR3 spans 14 amino acids.